This TCR beta chain comes out of a study of identical twins. Unique molecular identifiers were present on the cDNA, which also gained a universal primer site by template switching. TCRdb analysed the 5' RACE reads with MiXCR anew, one entry per CDR3 protein. Of some 900,000 distinct CDR3 sequences listed, roughly 12% are singletons. Study-wide findings and caveats: Invariant cells of the MAIT and iNKT types might have partly distorted the zero-insertion analyses. Modelling underestimated the level of out-of-frame TCR alpha sharing observed in monozygotic twins.

V trimming: 6 bases; J trimming: 5 bases; junction bases outside the gene matches: 4. This CDR3 has 14 amino acids. Germline-derived CDR1 and CDR2 are SGHAT and FQNNGV. In regard to this clonotype: What it recognizes is unknown.

These data also featured in a second study, about yellow fever vaccine responses in identical twins. That publication notes: In identical twins, vaccine T cell responses appeared partly shared and partly individual.

The chain recombines TRBV11-2 with TRBJ2-7; TRBD2 matches 13 bases. The sequenced sample consisted of PBMCs. The clonotype comes from a woman in her late teens or twenties in good health. This CDR3 reads CASRRTSGSNEQYF. CDR3 DNA sequence: TGTGCCAGCAGACGGACTAGCGGGAGCAACGAGCAGTACTTC.